What follows is one T cell receptor beta chain and its context. The target antigen is unknown. This record belongs to a study of post-analysis software for immune sequencing data. General study results and limits: The five TRBV segments detected at higher frequency in patients than in controls included TRBV5-6, TRBV5-1 and TRBV20-1. There was significantly lower normalized Chao1 diversity in multiple sclerosis patients than in controls.

Libraries were made from TCR beta cDNA, and they carried unique molecular identifiers. Between roughly 1 and 10 million T cells gave rise to some 450,000 cDNA molecules. MiXCR was run by TCRdb on the PCR reads, yielding one entry per CDR3 protein. The table includes approximately 730,000 distinct CDR3 sequences, about 32% detected once. The germline V gene encodes CDR1 MNHEY and CDR2 SMNVEV (reference sequence). The CDR3 runs 16 residues. V lost 5 bases and J lost 5, with 22 bases in between. The clonotype was recovered from a girl aged 5 to 17 with multiple sclerosis. This chain connects TRBV27 to TRBJ2-7; tentative D call: TRBD1 (6 bases). Material for sequencing was blood. In nucleotides, the CDR3 is TGTGCCAGCAGTCGAGACACGGGACACCTAGCCCACGAGCAGTACTTC. Translated, it gives CASSRDTGHLAHEQYF.